This T cell receptor (beta chain) comes out of a study of CD8 T cells in Susac syndrome. The study, taken as a whole, reports: The authors acknowledged that their TCR sequencing and HLA analysis involved a relatively small number of individuals.

cDNA came from approximately 0.5 to 1 ug RNA primed by random hexamers. The method of amplification for TCR beta CDR3 was immunoSEQ multiplex PCR, covering 54 Vbeta and 13 Jbeta. TCRdb called the immunoSEQ multiplex PCR reads again in MiXCR, with one record for every CDR3 protein. The repertoire includes about 280,000 distinct CDR3 sequences, approximately 84% of them detected once, and approximately 0.12% sits in the top ten. For this clonotype: The antigen is undetermined.

The authors carried out high-throughput sequencing of TCR beta. They applied it to CD8+ and CD4+ T cells obtained from blood. Negative isolation yielded CD8+ and CD4+ T cells; FACS enriched TEMRA cells. Trimming took 0 bases from V and 2 from J; bases not matched to a gene: 13. In germline, CDR1 is LNHNV, CDR2 YYDKDF (reference sequence). The CDR3 has 19 amino acids. The sequenced sample was CD8+ T cells from PBMCs. The rearrangement links TRBV15 to TRBJ2-5; 9 nucleotides align to TRBD2. The clonotype was recovered from a human donor with multiple sclerosis. The CDR3 nucleotides are TGTGCCACCAGCAGAGATATCGTTCGGAGACTAGCGGAACAAGAGACCCAGTACTTC. Translating gives CATSRDIVRRLAEQETQYF.